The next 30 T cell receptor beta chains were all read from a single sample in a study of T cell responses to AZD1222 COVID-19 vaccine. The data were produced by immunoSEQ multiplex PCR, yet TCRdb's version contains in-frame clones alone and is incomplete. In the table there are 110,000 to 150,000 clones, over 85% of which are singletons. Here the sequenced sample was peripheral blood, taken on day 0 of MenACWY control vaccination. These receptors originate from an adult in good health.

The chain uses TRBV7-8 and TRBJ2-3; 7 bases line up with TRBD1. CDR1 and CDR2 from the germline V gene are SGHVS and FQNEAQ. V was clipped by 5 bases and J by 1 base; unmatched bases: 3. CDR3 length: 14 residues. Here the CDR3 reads CASSLGTGTDTQYF. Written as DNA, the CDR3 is TGTGCCAGCAGCCTAGGGACAGGCACAGATACGCAGTATTTT.

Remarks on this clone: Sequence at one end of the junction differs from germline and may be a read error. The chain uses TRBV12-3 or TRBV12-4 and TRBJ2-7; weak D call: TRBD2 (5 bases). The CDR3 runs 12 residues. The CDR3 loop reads CASSLSPGVFNF. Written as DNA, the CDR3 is TGTGCCAGCAGTTTAAGCCCCGGGGTATTTAACTTC.

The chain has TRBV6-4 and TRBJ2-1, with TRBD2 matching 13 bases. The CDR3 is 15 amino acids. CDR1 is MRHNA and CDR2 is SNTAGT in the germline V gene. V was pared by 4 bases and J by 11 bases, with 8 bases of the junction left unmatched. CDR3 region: CASSGLAGGPDQQFF. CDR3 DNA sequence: TGTGCCAGCAGTGGACTAGCGGGAGGCCCTGATCAGCAGTTCTTC.

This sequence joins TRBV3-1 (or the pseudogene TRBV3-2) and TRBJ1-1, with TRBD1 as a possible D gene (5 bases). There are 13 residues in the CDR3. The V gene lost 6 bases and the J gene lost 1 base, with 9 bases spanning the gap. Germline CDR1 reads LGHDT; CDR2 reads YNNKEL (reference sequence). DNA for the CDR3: TGTGCCAGCAGGAGGGGCAGGAACACTGAAGCTTTCTTT. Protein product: CASRRGRNTEAFF.

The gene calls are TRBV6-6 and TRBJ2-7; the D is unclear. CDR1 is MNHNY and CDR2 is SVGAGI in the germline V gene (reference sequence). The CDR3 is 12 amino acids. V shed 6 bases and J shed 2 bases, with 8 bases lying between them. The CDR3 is CASSQSAYEQYF. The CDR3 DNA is TGTGCCAGCAGCCAATCGGCCTACGAGCAGTACTTC.

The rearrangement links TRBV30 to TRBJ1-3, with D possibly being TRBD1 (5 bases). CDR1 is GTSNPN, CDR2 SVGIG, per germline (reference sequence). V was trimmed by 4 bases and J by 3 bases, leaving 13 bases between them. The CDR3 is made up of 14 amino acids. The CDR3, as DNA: TGTGCCTGGATGGGACTGACGGGTGGAAACACCATATATTTT. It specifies CAWMGLTGGNTIYF.

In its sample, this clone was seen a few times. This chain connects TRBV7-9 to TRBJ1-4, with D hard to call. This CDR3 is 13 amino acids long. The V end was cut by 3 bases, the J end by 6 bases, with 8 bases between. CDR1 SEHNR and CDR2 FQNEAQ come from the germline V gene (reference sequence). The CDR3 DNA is TGTGCCAGCAGCTTGGTCCAGTATGAAAAACTGTTTTTT. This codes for CASSLVQYEKLFF.

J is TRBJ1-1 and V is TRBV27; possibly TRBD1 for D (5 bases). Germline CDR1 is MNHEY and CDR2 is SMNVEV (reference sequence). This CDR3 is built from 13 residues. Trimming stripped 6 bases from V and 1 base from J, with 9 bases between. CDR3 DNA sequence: TGTGCCAGCAGCCCGGGACGGAACACTGAAGCTTTCTTT. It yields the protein CASSPGRNTEAFF.

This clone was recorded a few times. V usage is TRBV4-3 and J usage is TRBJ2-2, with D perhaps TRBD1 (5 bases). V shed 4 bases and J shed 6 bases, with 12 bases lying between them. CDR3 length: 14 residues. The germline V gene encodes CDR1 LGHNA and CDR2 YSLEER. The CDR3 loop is CASSPGAGSGELFF. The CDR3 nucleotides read TGCGCCAGCAGCCCTGGAGCAGGGTCCGGGGAGCTGTTTTTT.

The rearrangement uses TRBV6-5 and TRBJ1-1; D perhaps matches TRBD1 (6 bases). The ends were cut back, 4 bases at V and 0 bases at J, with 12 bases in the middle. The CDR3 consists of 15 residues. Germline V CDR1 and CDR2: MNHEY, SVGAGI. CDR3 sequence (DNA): TGTGCCAGCAGTTCCGTGGACAGCATGAACACTGAAGCTTTCTTT. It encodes CASSSVDSMNTEAFF.

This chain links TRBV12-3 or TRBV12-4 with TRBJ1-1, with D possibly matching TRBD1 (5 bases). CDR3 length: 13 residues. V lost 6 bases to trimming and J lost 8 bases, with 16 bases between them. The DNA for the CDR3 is TGTGCCAGCAGCCTGACAGAGAGCAAAGAAGCTTTCTTT. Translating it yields CASSLTESKEAFF.

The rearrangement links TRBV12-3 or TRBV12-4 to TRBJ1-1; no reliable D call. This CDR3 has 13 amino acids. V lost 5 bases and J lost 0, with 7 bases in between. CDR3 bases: TGTGCCAGCAGTCCTCTACTGAACACTGAAGCTTTCTTT. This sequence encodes CASSPLLNTEAFF.

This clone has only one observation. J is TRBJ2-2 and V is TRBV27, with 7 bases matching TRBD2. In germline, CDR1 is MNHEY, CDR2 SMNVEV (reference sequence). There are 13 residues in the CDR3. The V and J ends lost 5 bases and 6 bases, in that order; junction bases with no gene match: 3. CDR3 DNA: TGTGCCAGCAGTCCCGCGGGAGCCGGGGAGCTGTTTTTT. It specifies CASSPAGAGELFF.

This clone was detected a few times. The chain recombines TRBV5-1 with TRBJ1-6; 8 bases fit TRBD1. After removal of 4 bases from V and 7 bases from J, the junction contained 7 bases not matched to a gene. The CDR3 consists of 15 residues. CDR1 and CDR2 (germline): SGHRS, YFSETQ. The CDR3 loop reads CASSHAGGGNSPLHF. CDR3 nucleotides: TGCGCCAGCAGCCACGCAGGGGGCGGCAATTCACCCCTCCACTTT.

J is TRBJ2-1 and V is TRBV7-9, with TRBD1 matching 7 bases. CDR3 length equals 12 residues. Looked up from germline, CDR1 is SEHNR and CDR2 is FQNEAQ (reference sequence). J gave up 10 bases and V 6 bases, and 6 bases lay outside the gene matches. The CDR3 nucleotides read TGTGCCAGCAGTCGACAGGGCGGGGAGCAGTTCTTC. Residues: CASSRQGGEQFF.

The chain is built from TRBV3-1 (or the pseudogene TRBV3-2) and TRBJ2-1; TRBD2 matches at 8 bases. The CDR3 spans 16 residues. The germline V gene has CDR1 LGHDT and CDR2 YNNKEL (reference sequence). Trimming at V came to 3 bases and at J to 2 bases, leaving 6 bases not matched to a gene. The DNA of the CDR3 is TGTGCCAGCAGCCAGACAGCGGGAGAGCCCTACAATGAGCAGTTCTTC. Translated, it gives CASSQTAGEPYNEQFF.

CDR3 DNA: TGTGCCAGTAGGGGCATCTATAGCAATCAGCCCCAGCATTTT. The encoded protein is CASRGIYSNQPQHF. The genes are TRBV19 and TRBJ1-5; D is uncertain. Trimming stripped 6 bases from V and 0 bases from J, with 9 bases between. The CDR3 covers 14 residues. In germline, CDR1 is LNHDA, CDR2 SQIVND (reference sequence). Using reference TRBV19 and TRBJ1-5 for the parts outside the CDR3, the full variable domain is DGGITQSPKYLFRKEGQNVTLSCEQNLNHDAMYWYRQDPGQGLRLIYYSQIVNDFQKGDIAEGYSVSREKKESFPLTVTSAQKNPTAFYLCASRGIYSNQPQHFGDGTRLSIL.

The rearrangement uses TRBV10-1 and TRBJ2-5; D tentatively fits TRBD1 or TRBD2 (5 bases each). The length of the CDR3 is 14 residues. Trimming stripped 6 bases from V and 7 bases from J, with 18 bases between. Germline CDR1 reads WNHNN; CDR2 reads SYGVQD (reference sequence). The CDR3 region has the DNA TGCGCCAGCAGCACCGGGACCCCTAGGGGGACCCAGTACTTC. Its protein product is CASSTGTPRGTQYF.

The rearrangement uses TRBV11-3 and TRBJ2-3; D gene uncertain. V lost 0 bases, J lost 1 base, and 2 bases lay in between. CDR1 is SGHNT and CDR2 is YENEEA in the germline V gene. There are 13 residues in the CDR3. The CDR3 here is CASSLDGTDTQYF. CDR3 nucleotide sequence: TGTGCCAGCAGCTTAGATGGCACAGATACGCAGTATTTT.

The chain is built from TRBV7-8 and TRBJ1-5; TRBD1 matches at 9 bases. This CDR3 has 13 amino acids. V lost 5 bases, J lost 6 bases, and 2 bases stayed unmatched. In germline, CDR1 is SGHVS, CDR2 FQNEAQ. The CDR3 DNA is TGTGCCAGCAGCCAGGACAGGGGTCAGCCCCAGCATTTT. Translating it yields CASSQDRGQPQHF.

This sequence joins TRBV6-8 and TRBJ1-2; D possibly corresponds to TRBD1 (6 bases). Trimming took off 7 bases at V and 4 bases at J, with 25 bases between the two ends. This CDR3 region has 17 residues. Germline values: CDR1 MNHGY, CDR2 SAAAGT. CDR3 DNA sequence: TGTGCCAGCATCGACCCCGTGCATACAGGGATGCGCTATGGCTACACCTTC. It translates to CASIDPVHTGMRYGYTF.

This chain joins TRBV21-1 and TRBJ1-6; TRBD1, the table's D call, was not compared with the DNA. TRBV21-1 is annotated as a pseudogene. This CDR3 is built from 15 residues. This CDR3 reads CASSKGDREWSPLHF. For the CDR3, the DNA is TGTGCCAGCAGCAAAGGAGACAGGGAGTGGTCACCCCTCCACTTT.

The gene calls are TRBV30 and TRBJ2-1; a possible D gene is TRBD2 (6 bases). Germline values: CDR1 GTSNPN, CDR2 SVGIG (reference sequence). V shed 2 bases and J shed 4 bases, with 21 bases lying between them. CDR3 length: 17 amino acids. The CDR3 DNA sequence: TGTGCCTGGAGTCCCCTGACCGGGACTCCCCCTTACAATGAGCAGTTCTTC. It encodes CAWSPLTGTPPYNEQFF.

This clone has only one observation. CDR3 coding DNA: TGCGCCAGCAGCTTGGAAGGCGGATACTCTGGAAACACCATATATTTT. Its translation is CASSLEGGYSGNTIYF. The rearrangement joins TRBV5-1 to TRBJ1-3; D call uncertain. Germline lookup yields CDR1 SGHRS and CDR2 YFSETQ. Trimming removed 0 bases at V and 0 bases at J, with 10 bases between. This CDR3 has 16 amino acids.

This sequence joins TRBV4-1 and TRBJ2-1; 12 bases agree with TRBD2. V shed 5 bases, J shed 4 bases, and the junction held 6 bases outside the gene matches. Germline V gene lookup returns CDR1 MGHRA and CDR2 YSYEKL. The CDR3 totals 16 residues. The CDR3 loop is CASSGQTSGGYNEQFF. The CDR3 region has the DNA TGCGCCAGCAGCGGACAGACTAGCGGGGGTTACAATGAGCAGTTCTTC.

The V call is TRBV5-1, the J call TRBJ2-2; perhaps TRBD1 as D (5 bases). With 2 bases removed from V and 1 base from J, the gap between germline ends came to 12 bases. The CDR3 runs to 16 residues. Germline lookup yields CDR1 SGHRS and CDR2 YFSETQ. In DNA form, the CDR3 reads TGCGCCAGCAGCTTCCAGGGCGCAGGGAACACCGGGGAGCTGTTTTTT. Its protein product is CASSFQGAGNTGELFF.

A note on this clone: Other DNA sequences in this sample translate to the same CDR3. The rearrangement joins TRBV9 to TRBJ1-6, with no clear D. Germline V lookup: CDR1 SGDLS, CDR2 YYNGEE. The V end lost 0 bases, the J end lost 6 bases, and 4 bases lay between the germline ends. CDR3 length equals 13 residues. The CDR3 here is CASSVGGNSPLHF. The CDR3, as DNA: TGTGCCAGCAGCGTAGGAGGTAATTCACCCCTCCACTTT.

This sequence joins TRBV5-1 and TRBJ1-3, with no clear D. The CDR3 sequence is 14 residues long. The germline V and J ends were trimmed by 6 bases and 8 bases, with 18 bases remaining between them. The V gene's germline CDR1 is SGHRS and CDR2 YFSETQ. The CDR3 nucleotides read TGCGCCAGCACCCAACGCGGGAACGGGGACACCATATATTTT. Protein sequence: CASTQRGNGDTIYF.

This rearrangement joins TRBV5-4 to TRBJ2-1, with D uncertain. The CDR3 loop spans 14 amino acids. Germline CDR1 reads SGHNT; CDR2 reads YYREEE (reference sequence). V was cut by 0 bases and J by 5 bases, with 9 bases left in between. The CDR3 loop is CASSLVGLDNEQFF. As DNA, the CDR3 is TGTGCCAGCAGCTTGGTAGGTTTGGACAATGAGCAGTTCTTC. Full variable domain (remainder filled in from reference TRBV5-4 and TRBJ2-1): ETGVTQSPTHLIKTRGQQVTLRCSSQSGHNTVSWYQQALGQGPQFIFQYYREEENGRGNFPPRFSGLQFPNYSSELNVNALELDDSALYLCASSLVGLDNEQFFGPGTRLTVL.

The CDR3: CASSSSETWGHPGSSYEQYF. Written as DNA, the CDR3 is TGTGCCAGCAGTTCCTCGGAGACGTGGGGACATCCGGGATCCTCCTACGAGCAGTACTTC. V usage is TRBV28 and J usage is TRBJ2-7, with D possibly being TRBD1 (6 bases). The germline V gene has CDR1 MDHEN and CDR2 SYDVKM. Deletions cut 4 bases from V and 0 bases from J, with 28 bases between. This CDR3 region has 20 residues.